The rows below give T cell receptor beta chains drawn from one sample of a study of cytomegalovirus exposure and HLA in healthy donors. Libraries were prepared by immunoSEQ multiplex PCR; TCRdb keeps only in-frame clonotypes and omits some of them. The sample has roughly 110,000 clones; 60% to 85% are singletons. Sequencing was done on a sample of PBMCs. The source is a woman aged 40 to 50 in good health and CMV-seropositive. Each CDR3 is given with its conserved first and last residue. The order of the fields is V gene, J gene, clone size, D gene, CDR3 protein, CDR3 DNA. The D gene is left open where the match is weak. Clone size is given for some rows only: seen once, a few or many times, or a class if the clone is expanded.

TRBV7-9,TRBJ1-2,NA,NA,CASSFNAVYLGYTF,TGTGCCAGCAGCTTCAATGCGGTTTACTTGGGCTACACCTTC
TRBV30,TRBJ1-5,NA,NA,CAWSLYTMNQPQHF,TGTGCCTGGAGTCTGTACACCATGAATCAGCCCCAGCATTTT
TRBV5-6,TRBJ2-1,many,TRBD1,CASSLGDRAYNEQFF,TGTGCCAGCAGCTTAGGGGACAGGGCCTACAATGAGCAGTTCTTC
TRBV6-1,TRBJ2-7,NA,NA,CASEGLTYEQYF,TGTGCCAGCGAGGGTCTCACCTACGAGCAGTACTTC
TRBV30,TRBJ1-2,NA,TRBD1,CAWTFNQGAGGYTF,TGTGCCTGGACCTTTAACCAGGGGGCTGGAGGCTACACCTTC
TRBV7-2,TRBJ2-1,NA,TRBD2,CASSSPTSLPGNEQFF,TGTGCCAGCAGCTCCCCGACTAGCCTCCCCGGCAATGAGCAGTTCTTC
TRBV10-3,TRBJ2-5,NA,NA,CATTTASGYGTQYF,TGTGCCACCACGACCGCAAGCGGTTACGGGACCCAGTACTTC
TRBV4-1,TRBJ1-3,NA,NA,CASSHPSRDIGNTIYF,TGCGCCAGCAGCCACCCTTCCCGGGACATAGGAAACACCATATATTTT
TRBV6-5,TRBJ2-2,few,TRBD1,CASSQQGSLPGELFF,TGTGCCAGCAGCCAACAGGGGAGTTTACCCGGGGAGCTGTTTTTT
TRBV7-9,TRBJ1-5,NA,NA,CASSYSNQPQHF,TGTGCCAGCTCGTATAGCAATCAGCCCCAGCATTTT
TRBV12-5,TRBJ2-5,NA,NA,CASGLASVGPEETQYF,TGTGCTAGTGGTTTGGCCTCGGTGGGGCCTGAAGAGACCCAGTACTTC
TRBV2,TRBJ2-1,NA,TRBD1,CASTTGTGRRGQFF,TGTGCCAGCACAACCGGGACAGGGCGCAGGGGGCAGTTCTTC
TRBV30,TRBJ1-2,NA,NA,CAWMTGGGYTF,TGTGCCTGGATGACAGGCGGTGGCTACACCTTC
TRBV9,TRBJ2-1,NA,NA,CASSVEPLNEQFF,TGTGCCAGCAGCGTCGAGCCACTCAATGAGCAGTTCTTC
TRBV6-1,TRBJ2-3,NA,NA,CASSASGQLVNTQYF,TGTGCCAGCAGCGCTTCAGGTCAACTTGTTAATACGCAGTATTTT
TRBV27,TRBJ2-3,NA,NA,CASSSRGDTQYF,TGTGCCAGCAGTTCCCGGGGAGATACGCAGTATTTT
TRBV19,TRBJ1-5,NA,NA,CASSIVPGPNQPQHF,TGTGCCAGTAGTATAGTACCAGGCCCCAATCAGCCCCAGCATTTT
TRBV5-1,TRBJ2-1,NA,TRBD2,CASSLGRAGGEQFF,TGCGCCAGCAGCTTAGGTAGGGCGGGGGGTGAGCAGTTCTTC
TRBV28,TRBJ1-4,NA,TRBD1,CASSPYRGNEKLFF,TGTGCCAGCAGCCCTTACAGGGGTAATGAAAAACTGTTTTTT
TRBV2,TRBJ1-5,NA,NA,CASGTVNNQPQHF,TGTGCCAGCGGTACAGTTAACAATCAGCCCCAGCATTTT
TRBV7-6,TRBJ1-1,NA,NA,CASSPRPNTEAFF,TGTGCCAGCAGCCCTAGACCGAACACTGAAGCTTTCTTT
TRBV5-1,TRBJ1-2,few,TRBD1,CASSSDPGTGGGYTF,TGCGCCAGCAGCTCAGATCCCGGGACAGGGGGTGGCTACACCTTC
TRBV5-1,TRBJ2-3,NA,TRBD2,CASSPGGGTSTDTQYF,TGCGCCAGCAGCCCCGGGGGGGGAACTAGCACAGATACGCAGTATTTT
TRBV10-3,TRBJ2-5,NA,NA,CAISVQETQYF,TGTGCCATCAGTGTGCAGGAGACCCAGTACTTC
TRBV28,TRBJ2-7,NA,NA,CASSLMAGLEQYF,TGTGCCAGCAGTTTAATGGCAGGCCTCGAGCAGTACTTC
TRBV7-6,TRBJ1-2,NA,NA,CASSLQQGDYGYTF,TGTGCCAGCAGCCTCCAACAGGGAGACTATGGCTACACCTTC
TRBV2,TRBJ1-1,NA,NA,CASSTTANTEAFF,TGTGCCAGCAGTACGACTGCAAACACTGAAGCTTTCTTT
TRBV5-1,TRBJ1-4,few,NA,CASSLAVPGDEKLFF,TGCGCCAGCAGCTTGGCCGTCCCCGGAGATGAAAAACTGTTTTTT
TRBV5-1,TRBJ2-1,NA,TRBD1,CASSLTGGINNEQFF,TGCGCCAGCAGCTTGACAGGGGGGATCAACAATGAGCAGTTCTTC
TRBV27,TRBJ1-5,few,TRBD1,CASSLSAGTGGWPQHF,TGTGCCAGCAGTCTATCCGCCGGGACAGGCGGATGGCCCCAGCATTTT
TRBV6-6,TRBJ1-2,NA,NA,CASSATGMGYGYTF,TGTGCCAGCAGTGCTACAGGGATGGGGTATGGCTACACCTTC
TRBV15,TRBJ2-5,NA,TRBD1,CATSRDRGTGGETQYF,TGTGCCACCAGCAGAGATCGCGGGACAGGGGGCGAGACCCAGTACTTC
TRBV19,TRBJ1-2,NA,NA,CASSSVFSSYGYTF,TGTGCCAGTTCAAGCGTGTTCTCGAGCTATGGCTACACCTTC
TRBV6-5,TRBJ1-2,few,NA,CATTLRSGDYGYTF,TGTGCCACCACTTTGCGGTCGGGGGACTATGGCTACACCTTC
TRBV30,TRBJ2-5,NA,TRBD2,CAWARAGLDQETQYF,TGTGCCTGGGCTCGGGCGGGACTAGATCAAGAGACCCAGTACTTC
TRBV5-1,TRBJ2-1,NA,NA,CASSFGGSAYNEQFF,TGCGCCAGCAGCTTCGGGGGTTCCGCCTACAATGAGCAGTTCTTC
TRBV5-1,TRBJ2-7,NA,NA,CASSSLPGPGEQYF,TGCGCCAGCAGCTCGTTACCGGGCCCAGGGGAGCAGTACTTC
TRBV29-1,TRBJ1-5,NA,TRBD1,CSVETGAGQPQHF,TGCAGCGTTGAGACAGGGGCCGGTCAGCCCCAGCATTTT
TRBV6-1,TRBJ1-5,NA,TRBD1,CASTGQGGFNQPQHF,TGTGCCAGCACCGGACAGGGAGGGTTCAATCAGCCCCAGCATTTT
TRBV27,TRBJ1-1,once,NA,CASSPINMNTEAFF,TGTGCCAGCAGCCCCATCAACATGAACACTGAAGCTTTCTTT
TRBV5-1,TRBJ2-7,NA,NA,CASSSAPGTSYEQYF,TGCGCCAGCAGCTCGGCCCCGGGAACCTCCTACGAGCAGTACTTC
TRBV19,TRBJ2-7,NA,TRBD2,CASSKLAGPEQYF,TGTGCCAGTAGTAAACTAGCGGGGCCCGAGCAGTACTTC
TRBV5-1,TRBJ1-1,NA,TRBD1,CASSYDRGRVTEAFF,TGCGCCAGCAGTTATGACAGGGGACGGGTCACTGAAGCTTTCTTT
TRBV19,TRBJ1-2,NA,TRBD1,CASSFRDSGGYTF,TGTGCCAGTAGTTTCCGGGACAGTGGTGGCTACACCTTC
TRBV15,TRBJ1-4,NA,NA,CATSIRMRALNEKLFF,TGTGCCACCAGCATAAGAATGCGGGCCCTTAATGAAAAACTGTTTTTT
TRBV5-6,TRBJ1-5,NA,TRBD1,CASSPGQNQPQHF,TGTGCCAGCAGCCCGGGACAGAATCAGCCCCAGCATTTT
TRBV12-5,TRBJ2-1,NA,TRBD2,CASDLSGGATWNEQFF,TGTGCTAGTGACCTTAGCGGGGGGGCTACCTGGAATGAGCAGTTCTTC
TRBV15,TRBJ2-7,NA,NA,CATSHDLPGIPYEQYF,TGTGCCACCAGCCACGACCTGCCAGGGATTCCGTACGAGCAGTACTTC
TRBV6-5,TRBJ1-2,NA,NA,CASSIDSRYGYTF,TGTGCCAGCAGTATTGACAGCCGCTATGGCTACACCTTC